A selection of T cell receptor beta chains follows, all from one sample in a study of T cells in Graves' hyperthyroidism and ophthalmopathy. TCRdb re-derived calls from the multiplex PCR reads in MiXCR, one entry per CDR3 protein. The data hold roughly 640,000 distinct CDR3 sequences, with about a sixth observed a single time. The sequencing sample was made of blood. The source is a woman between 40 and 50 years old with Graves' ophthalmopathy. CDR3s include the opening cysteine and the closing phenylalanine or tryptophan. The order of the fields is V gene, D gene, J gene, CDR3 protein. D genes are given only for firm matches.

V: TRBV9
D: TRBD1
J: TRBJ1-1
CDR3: CASSVEATGDAFF

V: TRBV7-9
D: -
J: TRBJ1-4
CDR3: CASSSPRTATNEKLFF

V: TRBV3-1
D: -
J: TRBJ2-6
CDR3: CASSQVGRASGANVLTF

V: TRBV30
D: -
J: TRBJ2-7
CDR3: CAWSLTDYEQYF

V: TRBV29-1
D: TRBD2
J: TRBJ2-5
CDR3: CTVSGGASLETQYF

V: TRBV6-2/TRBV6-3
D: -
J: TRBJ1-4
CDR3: CASSYSFKDENEKLFF

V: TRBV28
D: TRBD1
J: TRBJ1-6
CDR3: CASSLPGQPVNSPLHF

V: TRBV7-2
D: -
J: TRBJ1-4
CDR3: CASSRGGLGNEKLFF

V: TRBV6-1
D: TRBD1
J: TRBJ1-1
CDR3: CASSRQGGANTEAFF

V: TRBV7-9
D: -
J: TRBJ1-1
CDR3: CASSPQIGGAYNTEAFF

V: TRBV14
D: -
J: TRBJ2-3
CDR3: CASSQSWFSGQMRNTQYF

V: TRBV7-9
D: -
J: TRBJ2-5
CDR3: CASSPFLGPTRETQYF

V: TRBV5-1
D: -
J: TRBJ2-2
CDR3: CASSLDTASTGELFF

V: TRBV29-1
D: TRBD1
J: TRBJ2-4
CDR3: CSVELGGTGNNIQYF

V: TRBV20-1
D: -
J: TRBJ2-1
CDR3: CSAGKKENEQFF

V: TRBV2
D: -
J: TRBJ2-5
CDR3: CASSGRRSQETQYF

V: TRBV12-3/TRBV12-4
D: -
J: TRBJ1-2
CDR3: CASTTFGGEGYTF

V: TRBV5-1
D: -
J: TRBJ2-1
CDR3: CASSLLVGGNEQFF

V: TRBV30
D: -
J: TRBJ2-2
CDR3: CAWSRWANTGELFF

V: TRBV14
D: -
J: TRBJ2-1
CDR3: CASSQDMGWEQFF

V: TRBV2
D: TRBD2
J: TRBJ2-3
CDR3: CASSSSGRGATTTTDTQYF

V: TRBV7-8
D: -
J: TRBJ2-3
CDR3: CASSQEADTQYF

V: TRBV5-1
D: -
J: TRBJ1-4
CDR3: CASSLDQGEKLFF

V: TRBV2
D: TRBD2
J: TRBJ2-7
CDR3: CASTLVLAGGYEQYF

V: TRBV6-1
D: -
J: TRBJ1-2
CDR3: CASSSRRTGYTF

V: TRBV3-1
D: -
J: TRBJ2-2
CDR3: CASSQYRVRSRTGELFF

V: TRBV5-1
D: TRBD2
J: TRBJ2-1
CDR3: CASSLERVGGPFTHEQFF

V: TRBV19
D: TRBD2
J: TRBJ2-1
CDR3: CASSMRGTSGGNYNEQFF

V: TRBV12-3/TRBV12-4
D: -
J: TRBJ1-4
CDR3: CASRIAGATNEKLFF

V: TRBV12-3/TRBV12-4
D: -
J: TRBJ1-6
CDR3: CASSTRDGDNSPLHF

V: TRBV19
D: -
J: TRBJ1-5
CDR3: CASSSPPGAGSNQPQHF

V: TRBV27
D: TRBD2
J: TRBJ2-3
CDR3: CASSQPGLAGGPRDTQYF

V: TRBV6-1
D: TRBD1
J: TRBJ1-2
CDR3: CASSETGTGDGYTF

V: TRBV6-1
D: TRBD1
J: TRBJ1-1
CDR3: CASSTGGPEAFF

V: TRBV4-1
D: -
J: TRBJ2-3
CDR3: CASSLATADTQYF

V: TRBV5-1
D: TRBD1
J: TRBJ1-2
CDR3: CASSADRGDGYTF

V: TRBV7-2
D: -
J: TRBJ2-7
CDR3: CASSLGPGPSYKQYF

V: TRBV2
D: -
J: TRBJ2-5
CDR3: CASSEPGGGAGTQYF

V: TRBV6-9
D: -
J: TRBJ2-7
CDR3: CASSPPGVYEQYF

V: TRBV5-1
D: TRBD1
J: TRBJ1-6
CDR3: CASSFDRGPSPLHF

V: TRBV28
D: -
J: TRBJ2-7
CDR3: CASSPQRYEQYF

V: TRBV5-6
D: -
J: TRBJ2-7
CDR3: CASSLGRTYTYEQYF

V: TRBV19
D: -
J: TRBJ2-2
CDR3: CASSIMGGDTGELFF

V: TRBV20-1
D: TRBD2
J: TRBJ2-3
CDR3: CSARAGGPTDTQYF

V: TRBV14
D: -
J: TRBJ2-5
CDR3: CASSQDNGAYVTQYF

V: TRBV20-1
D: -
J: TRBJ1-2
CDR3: CSARSAADGYTF

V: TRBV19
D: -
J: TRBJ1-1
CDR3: CASSSWAVSTEAFF

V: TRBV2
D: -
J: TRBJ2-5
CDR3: CASRVWTPRTQYF

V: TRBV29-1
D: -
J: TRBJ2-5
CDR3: CSVAAGQETQYF

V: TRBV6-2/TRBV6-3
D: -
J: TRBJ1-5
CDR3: CASRPAANQPQHF

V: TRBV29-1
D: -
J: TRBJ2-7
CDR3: CSVVGSDRGSYEQYF

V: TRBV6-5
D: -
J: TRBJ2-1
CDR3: CASSMRLAYNEQFF

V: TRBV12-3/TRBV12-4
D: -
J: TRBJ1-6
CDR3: CASSRQGGGNSPLHF